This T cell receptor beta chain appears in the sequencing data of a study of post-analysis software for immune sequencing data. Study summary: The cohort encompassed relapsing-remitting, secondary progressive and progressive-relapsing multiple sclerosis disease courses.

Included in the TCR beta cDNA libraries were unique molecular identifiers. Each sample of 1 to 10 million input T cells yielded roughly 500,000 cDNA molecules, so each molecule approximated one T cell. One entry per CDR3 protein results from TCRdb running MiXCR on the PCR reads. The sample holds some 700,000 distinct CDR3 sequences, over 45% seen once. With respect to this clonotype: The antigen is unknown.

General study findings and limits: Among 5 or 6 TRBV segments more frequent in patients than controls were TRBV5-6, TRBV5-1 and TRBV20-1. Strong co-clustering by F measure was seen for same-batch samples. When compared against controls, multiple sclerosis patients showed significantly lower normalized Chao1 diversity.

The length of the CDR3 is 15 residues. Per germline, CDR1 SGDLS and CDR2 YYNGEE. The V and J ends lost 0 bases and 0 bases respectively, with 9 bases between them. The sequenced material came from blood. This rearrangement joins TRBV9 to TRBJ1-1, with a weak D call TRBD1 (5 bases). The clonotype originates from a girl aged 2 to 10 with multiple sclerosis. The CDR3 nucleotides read TGTGCCAGCAGCGTAGAGGGGACGGTGAACACTGAAGCTTTCTTT. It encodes CASSVEGTVNTEAFF.